This is a list of T cell receptor beta chains from one sample in a study of healthy donors' naive CD4 and CD8 T cells. TCRdb called the reads again in MiXCR, with one record for every CDR3 protein. The repertoire holds roughly 200,000 distinct CDR3 sequences, with about 74% as singletons. Sequencing used naive CD4+ and CD8+ T cells sorted from blood, pooled from several donors. These receptors came from a pool of human donors in good health; the sample pools cells from several healthy donors. CDR3s include the opening cysteine and the closing phenylalanine or tryptophan. The D gene is left open where the match is weak. Clone size is shown for a subset of rows, as once, few, many or a class of expanded clone.

j_gene: TRBJ2-3
len: 13
abundance: .
v_gene: TRBV5-1
d_gene: .
CDR3aa: CASSPSGAYTQYF
CDR3nt: TGCGCCAGCAGCCCGTCGGGGGCGTATACGCAGTATTTT

j_gene: TRBJ2-3
len: 17
abundance: few
v_gene: TRBV29-1
d_gene: TRBD1
CDR3aa: CSVDGTGDASSTDTQYF
CDR3nt: TGCAGCGTTGACGGGACAGGGGACGCCTCGAGCACAGATACGCAGTATTTT

j_gene: TRBJ1-1
len: 17
abundance: .
v_gene: TRBV6-2/TRBV6-3
d_gene: .
CDR3aa: CASSYVGRGPMNTEAFF
CDR3nt: TGTGCCAGCAGTTACGTGGGACGGGGACCTATGAACACTGAAGCTTTCTTT

j_gene: TRBJ1-2
len: 13
abundance: few
v_gene: TRBV29-1
d_gene: TRBD1
CDR3aa: CSALRTGDYGYTF
CDR3nt: TGCAGCGCCCTTCGGACAGGGGACTATGGCTACACCTTC

j_gene: TRBJ1-2
len: 13
abundance: few
v_gene: TRBV19
d_gene: .
CDR3aa: CATRPRSSYGYTF
CDR3nt: TGTGCCACCCGTCCCCGGTCCAGCTATGGCTACACCTTC

j_gene: TRBJ2-7
len: 14
abundance: .
v_gene: TRBV28
d_gene: .
CDR3aa: CASTSRDFGDEQYF
CDR3nt: TGTGCCAGCACCTCACGGGACTTCGGGGACGAGCAGTACTTC

j_gene: TRBJ1-5
len: 16
abundance: few
v_gene: TRBV27
d_gene: TRBD1
CDR3aa: CASSALGTGVGQPQHF
CDR3nt: TGTGCCAGCAGTGCTCTGGGGACAGGGGTCGGACAGCCCCAGCATTTT

j_gene: TRBJ2-3
len: 16
abundance: .
v_gene: TRBV6-5
d_gene: TRBD2
CDR3aa: CASTSVTSGSSGTQYF
CDR3nt: TGTGCCAGCACCTCCGTGACTAGCGGGAGTAGTGGTACGCAGTATTTT

j_gene: TRBJ2-7
len: 17
abundance: .
v_gene: TRBV5-1
d_gene: TRBD1
CDR3aa: CASSLSIPGQGSYEQYF
CDR3nt: TGCGCCAGCAGCTTGAGTATACCGGGACAGGGGTCCTACGAGCAGTACTTC

j_gene: TRBJ1-1
len: 14
abundance: .
v_gene: TRBV29-1
d_gene: TRBD1
CDR3aa: CSVDRQGMNTEAFF
CDR3nt: TGCAGCGTCGACCGACAGGGAATGAACACTGAAGCTTTCTTT

j_gene: TRBJ1-1
len: 15
abundance: .
v_gene: TRBV2
d_gene: .
CDR3aa: CASSYSGPKNTEAFF
CDR3nt: TGTGCCAGCAGTTACTCCGGGCCAAAGAACACTGAAGCTTTCTTT

j_gene: TRBJ1-1
len: 12
abundance: .
v_gene: TRBV30
d_gene: .
CDR3aa: CAWSVGGRMAFF
CDR3nt: TGTGCCTGGAGTGTTGGGGGTCGGATGGCTTTCTTT

j_gene: TRBJ1-1
len: 14
abundance: .
v_gene: TRBV18
d_gene: .
CDR3aa: CASSPLNTNTEAFF
CDR3nt: TGTGCCAGCTCACCCCTCAACACGAACACTGAAGCTTTCTTT

j_gene: TRBJ1-1
len: 14
abundance: .
v_gene: TRBV7-9
d_gene: .
CDR3aa: CASRPTGYSTEAFF
CDR3nt: TGTGCCAGCAGACCTACAGGGTATAGCACTGAAGCTTTCTTT

j_gene: TRBJ2-3
len: 14
abundance: .
v_gene: TRBV5-4
d_gene: .
CDR3aa: CASSKGDGTDTQYF
CDR3nt: TGTGCCAGCAGTAAGGGAGACGGCACAGATACGCAGTATTTT

j_gene: TRBJ2-7
len: 14
abundance: .
v_gene: TRBV7-9
d_gene: .
CDR3aa: CASSDEKKPYEQYF
CDR3nt: TGTGCCAGCAGCGATGAGAAAAAGCCCTACGAGCAGTACTTC

j_gene: TRBJ1-2
len: 11
abundance: once
v_gene: TRBV5-1
d_gene: .
CDR3aa: CASMDGYGYTF
CDR3nt: TGCGCCAGTATGGACGGATATGGCTACACCTTC

j_gene: TRBJ2-2
len: 14
abundance: .
v_gene: TRBV29-1
d_gene: .
CDR3aa: CSVESWRNTGELFF
CDR3nt: TGCAGCGTTGAATCTTGGCGAAACACCGGGGAGCTGTTTTTT

j_gene: TRBJ2-3
len: 14
abundance: .
v_gene: TRBV6-5
d_gene: .
CDR3aa: CASSYAAGTDTQYF
CDR3nt: TGTGCCAGCAGTTACGCGGCAGGCACAGATACGCAGTATTTT

j_gene: TRBJ2-7
len: 16
abundance: once
v_gene: TRBV6-5
d_gene: TRBD2
CDR3aa: CASSPRTSGRSYEQYF
CDR3nt: TGTGCCAGCAGCCCTAGGACTAGCGGGCGAAGCTACGAGCAGTACTTC

j_gene: TRBJ2-2
len: 14
abundance: .
v_gene: TRBV5-1
d_gene: .
CDR3aa: CASSLGAATGELFF
CDR3nt: TGCGCCAGCAGCTTGGGGGCAGCCACCGGGGAGCTGTTTTTT

j_gene: TRBJ2-3
len: 15
abundance: .
v_gene: TRBV27
d_gene: TRBD2
CDR3aa: CASSPQREVSDTQYF
CDR3nt: TGTGCCAGCAGTCCCCAGCGGGAGGTTTCGGATACGCAGTATTTT

j_gene: TRBJ2-1
len: 13
abundance: few
v_gene: TRBV27
d_gene: .
CDR3aa: CASSQVTYNEQFF
CDR3nt: TGTGCCAGCAGTCAGGTGACGTACAATGAGCAGTTCTTC

j_gene: TRBJ2-7
len: 14
abundance: .
v_gene: TRBV5-1
d_gene: .
CDR3aa: CASSLLGVPYEQYF
CDR3nt: TGCGCCAGCAGCTTGTTGGGGGTTCCGTACGAGCAGTACTTC

j_gene: TRBJ1-1
len: 14
abundance: .
v_gene: TRBV11-1
d_gene: .
CDR3aa: CASSLAPGSTEAFF
CDR3nt: TGTGCCAGCAGCTTAGCACCGGGGAGCACTGAAGCTTTCTTT

j_gene: TRBJ1-5
len: 13
abundance: .
v_gene: TRBV15
d_gene: .
CDR3aa: CATSWGGGQPQHF
CDR3nt: TGTGCCACCAGCTGGGGAGGAGGGCAGCCCCAGCATTTT

j_gene: TRBJ2-7
len: 15
abundance: .
v_gene: TRBV6-5
d_gene: TRBD2
CDR3aa: CASSSRLAGVYEQYF
CDR3nt: TGTGCCAGCAGTTCGAGGCTAGCGGGAGTTTACGAGCAGTACTTC

j_gene: TRBJ2-7
len: 18
abundance: few
v_gene: TRBV5-4
d_gene: .
CDR3aa: CASSPRQSGDNESRQQYF
CDR3nt: TGTGCCAGCTCACCCAGACAGTCGGGGGATAACGAGTCGCGACAGCAGTACTTC

j_gene: TRBJ2-7
len: 12
abundance: .
v_gene: TRBV2
d_gene: TRBD1
CDR3aa: CASIGQGYEQYF
CDR3nt: TGTGCCAGCATTGGACAGGGCTACGAGCAGTACTTC

j_gene: TRBJ2-3
len: 17
abundance: .
v_gene: TRBV19
d_gene: TRBD2
CDR3aa: CASTLAGVPPSTDTQYF
CDR3nt: TGTGCCAGTACCCTAGCGGGAGTACCCCCCAGCACAGATACGCAGTATTTT

j_gene: TRBJ1-4
len: 16
abundance: few
v_gene: TRBV19
d_gene: .
CDR3aa: CASSPQGRPTNEKLFF
CDR3nt: TGTGCCAGTAGTCCCCAGGGCCGTCCAACTAATGAAAAACTGTTTTTT

j_gene: TRBJ1-2
len: 13
abundance: .
v_gene: TRBV6-5
d_gene: TRBD1
CDR3aa: CASSWDSGYGYTF
CDR3nt: TGTGCCAGCAGCTGGGACAGCGGCTATGGCTACACCTTC

j_gene: TRBJ2-1
len: 15
abundance: .
v_gene: TRBV6-2/TRBV6-3
d_gene: .
CDR3aa: CASSYRDTFPNEQFF
CDR3nt: TGTGCCAGCAGTTATCGAGATACATTCCCCAATGAGCAGTTCTTC

j_gene: TRBJ2-5
len: 14
abundance: .
v_gene: TRBV10-3
d_gene: TRBD1
CDR3aa: CAISRQGAGETQYF
CDR3nt: TGTGCCATCAGCAGACAGGGGGCGGGTGAGACCCAGTACTTC

j_gene: TRBJ2-5
len: 16
abundance: .
v_gene: TRBV6-5
d_gene: TRBD1
CDR3aa: CASTFRGLSPQETQYF
CDR3nt: TGTGCCAGTACCTTTAGGGGGCTCTCGCCCCAAGAGACCCAGTACTTC

j_gene: TRBJ1-2
len: 16
abundance: .
v_gene: TRBV27
d_gene: TRBD1
CDR3aa: CASSLIGQGQSCGYTF
CDR3nt: TGTGCCAGCAGTTTAATAGGACAGGGCCAGAGCTGTGGCTACACCTTC

j_gene: TRBJ1-3
len: 11
abundance: .
v_gene: TRBV30
d_gene: .
CDR3aa: CAWKERNTIYF
CDR3nt: TGTGCCTGGAAAGAGCGAAACACCATATATTTT

j_gene: TRBJ1-5
len: 16
abundance: once
v_gene: TRBV19
d_gene: TRBD1
CDR3aa: CASSRQGANPPQPQHF
CDR3nt: TGTGCCAGTAGTCGACAGGGGGCGAACCCCCCTCAGCCCCAGCATTTT

j_gene: TRBJ2-1
len: 8
abundance: few
v_gene: TRBV29-1
d_gene: .
CDR3aa: CSVDEQFF
CDR3nt: TGCAGCGTTGATGAGCAGTTCTTC

j_gene: TRBJ2-1
len: 14
abundance: .
v_gene: TRBV29-1
d_gene: TRBD2
CDR3aa: CSVEGAGGYNEQFF
CDR3nt: TGCAGCGTTGAAGGTGCGGGAGGGTACAATGAGCAGTTCTTC

j_gene: TRBJ2-2
len: 17
abundance: .
v_gene: TRBV19
d_gene: .
CDR3aa: CASSSLVPTVVPGELFF
CDR3nt: TGTGCCAGTAGTTCTCTAGTTCCGACAGTGGTTCCCGGGGAGCTGTTTTTT

j_gene: TRBJ1-4
len: 15
abundance: .
v_gene: TRBV5-1
d_gene: .
CDR3aa: CASSWSGATNEKLFF
CDR3nt: TGCGCCAGCAGCTGGAGTGGGGCAACTAATGAAAAACTGTTTTTT

j_gene: TRBJ2-7
len: 13
abundance: few
v_gene: TRBV11-2
d_gene: TRBD1
CDR3aa: CASSQQGGYEQYF
CDR3nt: TGTGCCAGCAGCCAACAGGGGGGATACGAGCAGTACTTC

j_gene: TRBJ2-5
len: 13
abundance: .
v_gene: TRBV29-1
d_gene: .
CDR3aa: CSGRGLPLGTQYF
CDR3nt: TGCAGCGGACGAGGATTGCCTCTTGGGACCCAGTACTTC

j_gene: TRBJ1-5
len: 15
abundance: .
v_gene: TRBV6-5
d_gene: TRBD1
CDR3aa: CASSTTGTSNQPQHF
CDR3nt: TGTGCCAGCAGTACGACAGGGACCAGCAATCAGCCCCAGCATTTT

j_gene: TRBJ1-1
len: 14
abundance: once
v_gene: TRBV19
d_gene: TRBD1
CDR3aa: CASSFQGANTEAFF
CDR3nt: TGTGCCAGTAGTTTCCAGGGGGCGAACACTGAAGCTTTCTTT

j_gene: TRBJ1-2
len: 14
abundance: .
v_gene: TRBV29-1
d_gene: .
CDR3aa: CSVDGQASIWGYTF
CDR3nt: TGCAGCGTTGACGGTCAGGCCTCGATCTGGGGCTACACCTTC

j_gene: TRBJ2-7
len: 14
abundance: .
v_gene: TRBV5-6
d_gene: .
CDR3aa: CASSLPGDGYEQYF
CDR3nt: TGTGCCAGCAGCTTGCCAGGGGATGGCTACGAGCAGTACTTC

j_gene: TRBJ2-7
len: 18
abundance: once
v_gene: TRBV6-1
d_gene: TRBD2
CDR3aa: CASSEFTQTVAGIYEQYF
CDR3nt: TGTGCCAGCAGTGAATTCACCCAGACGGTAGCGGGAATTTACGAGCAGTACTTC

j_gene: TRBJ2-7
len: 11
abundance: .
v_gene: TRBV29-1
d_gene: .
CDR3aa: CSVPEGYEQYF
CDR3nt: TGCAGCGTCCCCGAAGGCTACGAGCAGTACTTC